Following are 30 T cell receptor beta chains from one sample sequenced in a study of shared clonotypes between healthy human individuals. TCRdb's table, derived via immunoSEQ multiplex PCR, lists solely in-frame clones and lacks some. The sample has about 2.2 million clones, about 93% seen once. Only CD45RO-negative cells positively selected for CCR7 counted as naive CD8 cells, so terminally differentiated effector memory CD45RA+ cells were excluded. The sequenced sample consisted of naive CD8+ T cells from PBMCs. These TCRs come from a man between 18 and 35 years old in good health. Some clones in this sample may be carry-over from other donors' samples.

In this sample, this clone turned up a few times. The chain carries TRBV2 and TRBJ2-7, with no clear D. This CDR3 region has 12 residues. Trimming pared 3 bases from V and 3 bases from J, leaving 6 bases between. In germline, CDR1 is SNHLY, CDR2 FYNNEI. For the CDR3, the DNA is TGTGCCAGCAGTGATGCCGACTACGAGCAGTACTTC. It translates to CASSDADYEQYF.

The V call is TRBV7-6, the J call TRBJ2-2; 11 bases fit TRBD2. CDR1 and CDR2 from the germline V gene are SGHVS and FNYEAQ. Trimming at V came to 5 bases and at J to 6 bases, leaving 11 bases not matched to a gene. The CDR3 loop spans 17 amino acids. In DNA, the CDR3 is TGTGCCAGCAGCGACAAGATTAGCGGGAGGGCGGCCGGGGAGCTGTTTTTT. Its protein product is CASSDKISGRAAGELFF.

Turning to this clone: A read error may produce the germline difference seen at one junction end. This chain links TRBV6-1 with TRBJ2-2; 7 bases are a match to TRBD1. Germline CDR1 is MNHNS and CDR2 is SASEGT. The CDR3 contains 18 residues. CDR3 loop: CASGETFRTGSWTGELFF. The DNA of the CDR3 is TGTGCCAGCGGTGAGACATTCCGGACAGGATCATGGACCGGGGAGCTGTTTTTT.

V gene TRBV6-6 combines with J gene TRBJ2-7, with 9 bases lining up with TRBD1. CDR1 is MNHNY and CDR2 is SVGAGI in the germline V gene (reference sequence). The CDR3 sequence is 14 residues long. J lost 5 bases, V lost 8 bases, and 10 bases had no gene match. For the CDR3, the DNA is TGTGCCAGCGCCACCGGGACAGGGTATAACGAGCAGTACTTC. Translation gives CASATGTGYNEQYF.

Of note for this clone: Other nucleotide sequences in the sample specify the same CDR3. The V call is TRBV27, the J call TRBJ2-7; TRBD2 matches at 11 bases. This CDR3 region has 13 residues. Germline loops: CDR1 MNHEY, CDR2 SMNVEV (reference sequence). V shed 8 bases, J shed 3 bases, and the junction held 3 bases outside the gene matches. The CDR3 coding sequence is TGTGCCAGCGGGACTAGCGGAATCTACGAGCAGTACTTC. It encodes CASGTSGIYEQYF.

J is TRBJ2-1 and V is TRBV7-2; D gene uncertain. This CDR3 has 15 residues. V was pared by 2 bases and J by 9 bases, with 17 bases between. Germline values: CDR1 SGHTA, CDR2 FQGNSA. CDR3 in DNA: TGTGCCAGCAGCTTATCCGTAATCCCCTTCGGTGAGCAGTTCTTC. This translates into CASSLSVIPFGEQFF.

The chain joins TRBV28 to TRBJ1-2, with 9 bases lining up with TRBD1. This CDR3 contains 14 residues. V was clipped by 6 bases and J by 10 bases; unmatched bases: 12. CDR1 and CDR2 (germline): MDHEN, SYDVKM. CDR3: CASRPTGQGIDYTF. DNA for the CDR3: TGTGCCAGCAGACCCACGGGACAGGGAATAGACTACACCTTC.

For this clone: Different DNA sequences within this sample yield the same CDR3. The rearrangement uses TRBV27 and TRBJ2-1; no firm D call. V shed 6 bases and J shed 4 bases, with 10 bases lying between them. Germline CDR1 is MNHEY and CDR2 is SMNVEV (reference sequence). This CDR3 spans 13 amino acids. CDR3 amino acids: CASSLAPYNEQFF. DNA of the CDR3: TGTGCCAGCAGCCTGGCCCCATACAATGAGCAGTTCTTC.

The rearrangement joins TRBV21-1 to TRBJ2-5; the table's D gene call, TRBD1, was not cross checked with the DNA. TRBV21-1 is a pseudogene segment. The CDR3 extends over 14 amino acids. CDR3 nucleotides: TGTGCCAGCAGCAAAGATAAGGGGCGGCGGACCCAGTACTTC. This encodes CASSKDKGRRTQYF.

This chain links TRBV6-5 with TRBJ2-1, with 7 bases aligning to TRBD1. Per germline, CDR1 MNHEY and CDR2 SVGAGI. Trimming removed 4 bases from V and 8 bases from J; junction bases left unmatched: 14. This CDR3 spans 16 amino acids. This chain's CDR3 is CASSWGQPLTLYEQFF. The CDR3 bases are TGTGCCAGCAGTTGGGGACAGCCGCTTACCTTGTATGAGCAGTTCTTC.

CDR3 protein: CASRSRDSRANEQFF. The CDR3 DNA is TGTGCCAGCAGAAGTCGGGACAGTCGAGCAAATGAGCAGTTCTTC. V usage is TRBV7-6 and J usage is TRBJ2-1, with 7 bases that match TRBD1. Germline assignment: CDR1 SGHVS and CDR2 FNYEAQ. The length of the CDR3 is 15 residues. V dropped 6 bases and J dropped 7; count of bases not matched to a gene: 12.

The chain has TRBV2 and TRBJ2-7, with a weak D call TRBD2 (6 bases). From germline, CDR1 is SNHLY and CDR2 FYNNEI. This CDR3 spans 12 amino acids. The V end was cut by 6 bases, the J end by 6 bases, with 12 bases between. The CDR3 loop is CASRGGWSEQYF. The CDR3 DNA follows: TGTGCCAGCAGGGGGGGTTGGAGCGAGCAGTACTTC.

The CDR3 loop reads CASSQIGGRTDTQYF. The CDR3 nucleotides are TGCGCCAGCAGCCAGATCGGGGGTCGCACAGATACGCAGTATTTT. The chain is built from TRBV4-1 and TRBJ2-3; a possible D gene is TRBD2 (6 bases). The CDR3 spans 15 residues. Germline V gives CDR1 MGHRA, CDR2 YSYEKL. V was shortened by 3 bases and J by 1 base, with 11 bases between the two germline ends.

The chain couples TRBV6-5 to TRBJ2-7, with 11 bases identical to TRBD2. The CDR3 consists of 16 residues. J gave up 4 bases and V 0 bases, and 5 bases lay outside the gene matches. Germline V gene data show CDR1 as MNHEY and CDR2 as SVGAGI. CDR3 coding DNA: TGTGCCAGCAGTTACTCGAGACTAGCGGGAACTTACGAGCAGTACTTC. Translation: CASSYSRLAGTYEQYF.

Of note for this clone: Other DNA sequences within the sample encode an identical CDR3. This chain joins TRBV28 and TRBJ2-7; D perhaps matches TRBD1 (6 bases). The CDR3 is made up of 12 amino acids. Per the germline V gene, CDR1 is MDHEN and CDR2 is SYDVKM. V shed 3 bases and J shed 5 bases, with 8 bases lying between them. As DNA, the CDR3 is TGTGCCAGCAGTTTTTCAGGGGACGAGCAGTACTTC. This codes for CASSFSGDEQYF.

The gene calls are TRBV7-7 and TRBJ2-2; D possibly corresponds to TRBD2 (5 bases). In germline, CDR1 is SSHAT, CDR2 FNYEAQ (reference sequence). The CDR3 loop spans 18 amino acids. V was cut by 1 base and J by 1 base, with 16 bases left in between. CDR3 DNA sequence: TGTGCCAGCAGCTTAGACAGATTTTCCGGGAAGAACACCGGGGAGCTGTTTTTT. It yields the protein CASSLDRFSGKNTGELFF.

This clone was counted a single time. Additional DNA sequences in this sample encode the identical CDR3. V and J are TRBV19 and TRBJ1-2, with D uncertain. Germline-derived CDR1 and CDR2 are LNHDA and SQIVND (reference sequence). The ends were cut back, 6 bases at V and 0 bases at J, with 5 bases in the middle. This CDR3 comprises 12 residues. CDR3 nucleotides: TGTGCCAGTAGCCTAACTAACTATGGCTACACCTTC. Protein: CASSLTNYGYTF. Full variable domain (rest looked up from reference TRBV19 and TRBJ1-2): DGGITQSPKYLFRKEGQNVTLSCEQNLNHDAMYWYRQDPGQGLRLIYYSQIVNDFQKGDIAEGYSVSREKKESFPLTVTSAQKNPTAFYLCASSLTNYGYTFGSGTRLTVV.

Note on this clone: Other nucleotide sequences from this sample produce the same CDR3. The chain recombines TRBV27 with TRBJ2-7; D remains ambiguous. Per germline, CDR1 MNHEY and CDR2 SMNVEV (reference sequence). V lost 6 bases to trimming and J lost 3 bases, with 12 bases between them. This CDR3 comprises 13 residues. As DNA, the CDR3 is TGTGCCAGCAGCTGGGGAAGAGGCTACGAGCAGTACTTC. Translation gives CASSWGRGYEQYF.

The J gene is TRBJ2-7, the V gene TRBV4-3, with D tentatively TRBD1 (6 bases). The germline CDR1 and CDR2 sequences are LGHNA and YSLEER. CDR3 length equals 15 residues. V was trimmed by 1 base and J by 4 bases, leaving 14 bases between them. The CDR3 DNA is TGCGCCAGCAGCCAAGGGCAACAGGGCCGGTACGAGCAGTACTTC. Its translation is CASSQGQQGRYEQYF.

The chain combines TRBV30 with TRBJ2-5; TRBD2 aligns across 8 bases. Germline V gene data show CDR1 as GTSNPN and CDR2 as SVGIG (reference sequence). This CDR3 contains 17 residues. V lost 2 bases and J lost 5; bases outside the gene matches: 16. CDR3 protein: CAWSPQKIAGLWETQYF. CDR3 bases: TGTGCCTGGAGTCCGCAAAAAATAGCGGGATTGTGGGAGACCCAGTACTTC.

The rearrangement joins TRBV4-2 to TRBJ2-1; 7 positions match TRBD2. V dropped 0 bases and J dropped 4; count of bases not matched to a gene: 6. The CDR3 sequence is 16 residues long. The germline CDR1 and CDR2 sequences are LGHNA and YNFKEQ. The CDR3 reads CASSQEGLAVYNEQFF. DNA for the CDR3: TGTGCCAGCAGCCAAGAGGGGCTAGCGGTTTACAATGAGCAGTTCTTC.

The CDR3 DNA reads TGTGCCAGCAGCTTGGTAGCGGGAGGGCCAGGGCAAGAGACCCAGTACTTC. Its translation is CASSLVAGGPGQETQYF. The genes are TRBV7-8 and TRBJ2-5; 11 nucleotides align to TRBD2. Germline CDR1 and CDR2: SGHVS and FQNEAQ. With 3 bases clipped from V and 2 bases from J, the junction kept 8 bases outside the gene matches. The CDR3 contains 17 residues. The full variable domain, its missing parts supplied by reference TRBV7-8 and TRBJ2-5, is GAGVSQSPRYKVAKRGQDVALRCDPISGHVSLFWYQQALGQGPEFLTYFQNEAQLDKSGLPSDRFFAERPEGSVSTLKIQRTQQEDSAVYLCASSLVAGGPGQETQYFGPGTRLLVL.

The chain links TRBV7-9 to TRBJ1-2; 7 bases are a match to TRBD1. The CDR3 is 16 amino acids. J was trimmed by 2 bases and V by 6 bases; bases with no gene match: 12. Germline V gene sequence: CDR1 SEHNR, CDR2 FQNEAQ (reference sequence). CDR3 in amino acids: CASSYSGQESNYGYTF. The CDR3, as DNA: TGTGCCAGCAGTTACTCCGGACAGGAGTCGAACTATGGCTACACCTTC.

V is TRBV6-1 and J is TRBJ1-2; TRBD1 is a possible D gene (5 bases). This CDR3 spans 14 amino acids. V was clipped by 1 base and J by 7 bases, with 13 bases between them. Germline CDR1 and CDR2: MNHNS and SASEGT. DNA for the CDR3: TGTGCCAGCAGTGAAGAAGGGACCGCACGTGGCTACACCTTC. Amino acids: CASSEEGTARGYTF.

The chain carries TRBV5-1 and TRBJ1-2; 7 nucleotides agree with TRBD1. The CDR3 sequence is 16 residues long. Germline CDR1 and CDR2: SGHRS and YFSETQ. J gave up 5 bases and V 4 bases, and 14 bases lay outside the gene matches. The CDR3 reads CASSPGPRQGSYGYTF. DNA for the CDR3: TGCGCCAGCAGCCCCGGCCCCAGACAGGGCTCGTATGGCTACACCTTC.

The gene calls are TRBV19 and TRBJ1-1; tentative D call: TRBD1 (6 bases). The CDR3 sequence is 13 residues long. Trimming cost V 0 bases and J 10 bases, with 12 bases left between them. CDR1 is LNHDA and CDR2 is SQIVND in the germline V gene (reference sequence). CDR3 DNA sequence: TGTGCCAGTAGTATAGATCTGGAAGGGGGAGCTTTCTTT. It translates to CASSIDLEGGAFF.

On this clone: The sample holds other DNA sequences that translate to the same CDR3. The V and J genes are TRBV9 and TRBJ2-5; D might be TRBD2 (5 bases). With 0 bases removed from V and 4 bases from J, the gap between germline ends came to 7 bases. The CDR3 is 13 residues long. The V gene's germline CDR1 is SGDLS and CDR2 YYNGEE. Written as DNA, the CDR3 is TGTGCCAGCAGCGTAGACGGAGGAGAGACCCAGTACTTC. Amino acids: CASSVDGGETQYF.

V and J are TRBV27 and TRBJ1-5; perhaps TRBD1 as D (5 bases). The V and J ends lost 7 bases and 7 bases respectively, with 17 bases between them. CDR1 and CDR2 from the germline V gene are MNHEY and SMNVEV (reference sequence). The CDR3 is 14 residues long. The DNA for the CDR3 is TGTGCCAGCACCCCATTGGGGCCCAGGCAGCCCCAGCATTTT. This encodes CASTPLGPRQPQHF.

The chain recombines TRBV28 with TRBJ2-7, with 9 bases aligning to TRBD1. The CDR3 runs 14 residues. With V trimmed by 9 bases and J by 2 bases, 8 bases remained unmatched. Germline assignment: CDR1 MDHEN and CDR2 SYDVKM. CDR3 in DNA: TGTGCCAGTAGAACAGGGGGCCCCACCTACGAGCAGTACTTC. It is translated as CASRTGGPTYEQYF.

Regarding this clone: Other DNA sequences in this sample translate to the same CDR3. The gene calls are TRBV4-3 and TRBJ2-1; TRBD1 aligns across 11 bases. The CDR3 is made up of 15 amino acids. Per germline, CDR1 LGHNA and CDR2 YSLEER. The V segment lost 1 base and the J segment 5 bases; nucleotides outside the gene matches: 1. This chain's CDR3 is CASSQGTGGNNEQFF. CDR3 DNA: TGCGCCAGCAGCCAAGGGACAGGGGGCAACAATGAGCAGTTCTTC.